The next 14 T cell receptor beta chains were all read from a single sample in a study of cytomegalovirus exposure and HLA in healthy donors. PCR was performed using 60 Vbeta and 13 Jbeta primers. Sequencing used immunoSEQ multiplex PCR; TCRdb keeps in-frame clones, though not all of them. The table has 150,000 to 200,000 clones, about four fifths seen once. Sequences were obtained from PBMCs. The source of these receptors is a young man in good health and CMV-seronegative.

This sequence joins TRBV28 and TRBJ2-1; tentatively, D is TRBD2 (6 bases). V lost 6 bases to trimming and J lost 6 bases, with 18 bases between them. The CDR3 loop spans 15 amino acids. Germline CDR1 and CDR2: MDHEN and SYDVKM. The CDR3 DNA reads as TGTGCCAGCAGAAGGGTGGGAGGTACGGTCAATGAGCAGTTCTTC. Its translation: CASRRVGGTVNEQFF.

This clone has a handful of counts. V gene TRBV14 combines with J gene TRBJ1-2; D is uncertain. V dropped 1 base and J dropped 6 bases, with 12 bases sitting between them. Per germline, CDR1 SGHDN and CDR2 FVKESK. This CDR3 comprises 14 residues. In nucleotides, the CDR3 is TGTGCCAGCAGCCAAGCCCGACGGGAGAATGGCTACACCTTC. As protein: CASSQARRENGYTF.

This chain uses TRBV19 with TRBJ2-7; possibly TRBD2 for D (6 bases). With 2 bases removed from V and 4 bases from J, the gap between germline ends came to 9 bases. The germline V gene has CDR1 LNHDA and CDR2 SQIVND (reference sequence). CDR3 size: 13 residues. The CDR3 coding sequence is TGTGCCAGTAGTATAAGGCGGGGATACGAGCAGTACTTC. The encoded protein is CASSIRRGYEQYF.

The chain links TRBV28 to TRBJ2-7; TRBD2 is a possible D gene (6 bases). This CDR3 is 13 amino acids long. Germline CDR1 reads MDHEN; CDR2 reads SYDVKM. The ends were cut back, 2 bases at V and 3 bases at J, with 8 bases in the middle. Here the CDR3 reads CASSLPGDYEQYF. The CDR3, as DNA: TGTGCCAGCAGTTTACCGGGGGACTACGAGCAGTACTTC.

This CDR3 is CASSVEANTGELFF. DNA for the CDR3: TGTGCCAGCAGTGTTGAGGCGAACACCGGGGAGCTGTTTTTT. The chain joins TRBV6-4 to TRBJ2-2, with D unresolved. CDR1 MRHNA and CDR2 SNTAGT come from the germline V gene. The CDR3 spans 14 residues. V was shortened by 4 bases and J by 0 bases, with 6 bases between the two germline ends.

The chain carries TRBV7-2 and TRBJ2-2, with D possibly matching TRBD1 (5 bases). Germline V gene sequence: CDR1 SGHTA, CDR2 FQGNSA. The CDR3 has 15 amino acids. With 1 base removed from V and 4 bases from J, the gap between germline ends came to 10 bases. CDR3 nucleotides: TGTGCCAGCAGCTTAGTGTGGACATCCACCGGGGAGCTGTTTTTT. Translation: CASSLVWTSTGELFF.

The chain combines TRBV5-4 with TRBJ2-5, with 7 bases that match TRBD2. The germline V gene encodes CDR1 SGHNT and CDR2 YYREEE (reference sequence). The CDR3 totals 13 residues. The V and J ends lost 4 bases and 7 bases, in that order; junction bases with no gene match: 7. The DNA of the CDR3 is TGTGCCAGCAGCGCGGGAGACCGGGCGACCCAGTACTTC. This gives the protein CASSAGDRATQYF.

The chain employs TRBV6-4 and TRBJ2-2, with 8 bases that match TRBD2. The J segment lost 1 base and the V segment lost 5 bases, leaving 0 bases of the junction unmatched. Germline values: CDR1 MRHNA, CDR2 SNTAGT. The CDR3 runs to 14 residues. CDR3 sequence reads: CASSSGGNTGELFF. Written as DNA, the CDR3 is TGTGCCAGCAGTAGCGGGGGGAACACCGGGGAGCTGTTTTTT.

The chain links TRBV16 to TRBJ1-1; 7 bases align to TRBD1. CDR1 is KGHSY, CDR2 FQNENV, per germline. Trimming took 0 bases from V and 7 from J; bases not matched to a gene: 2. This CDR3 is built from 13 residues. The chain's CDR3 is CASSQSRDSEAFF. CDR3 bases: TGTGCCAGCAGCCAATCCCGGGACAGTGAAGCTTTCTTT.

The CDR3 region is CASSLSRDYSQYF. Written as DNA, the CDR3 is TGTGCCAGCAGCTTGTCCCGGGACTACTCGCAGTACTTC. This rearrangement joins TRBV7-2 to TRBJ2-7; 7 nucleotides agree with TRBD2. V shed 3 bases and J 9 bases; nucleotides not matched to a gene: 8. The CDR3 runs 13 residues. Germline lookup yields CDR1 SGHTA and CDR2 FQGNSA.

This chain links TRBV5-8 with TRBJ2-2, with TRBD1 identical over 7 bases. Germline V gene lookup returns CDR1 SGHTS and CDR2 YDEGEE. V shed 5 bases and J 3 bases; nucleotides not matched to a gene: 7. This CDR3 is 15 amino acids long. Here the CDR3 reads CASRSPGQHTGELFF. The CDR3 DNA follows: TGTGCCAGCAGATCCCCGGGACAGCACACCGGGGAGCTGTTTTTT. The full variable domain, in which reference TRBV5-8 and TRBJ2-2 provide the parts outside the CDR3, is EAGVTQSPTHLIKTRGQQATLRCSPISGHTSVYWYQQALGLGLQFLLWYDEGEERNRGNFPPRFSGRQFPNYSSELNVNALELEDSALYLCASRSPGQHTGELFFGEGSRLTVL.

This clone was observed once. This chain uses TRBV6-5 with TRBJ1-5; possibly TRBD1 for D (5 bases). Trimming cost V 4 bases and J 1 base, with 8 bases left between them. The CDR3 length is 14 residues. Germline CDR1 and CDR2: MNHEY and SVGAGI. The chain's CDR3 is CASSSAGSNQPQHF. The CDR3 DNA is TGTGCCAGCAGTTCGGCAGGGAGCAATCAGCCCCAGCATTTT.

The chain has TRBV5-4 and TRBJ1-2; 10 nucleotides line up with TRBD1. The CDR3 consists of 14 residues. J lost 3 bases, V lost 4 bases, and 3 bases had no gene match. Germline loops: CDR1 SGHNT, CDR2 YYREEE (reference sequence). The CDR3: CASSPGTGDYGYTF. The CDR3 DNA is TGTGCCAGCAGCCCCGGGACAGGGGACTATGGCTACACCTTC.

This clone showed up just once. The rearrangement joins TRBV5-1 to TRBJ2-5, with 12 bases identical to TRBD2. Germline trimming cut 5 bases from V and 1 base from J; bases unmatched to any gene: 3. CDR3 length: 15 amino acids. Germline V CDR1 and CDR2: SGHRS, YFSETQ. The CDR3 nucleotides read TGCGCCAGCAGTTGGGGACTAGCGGGCCAAGAGACCCAGTACTTC. Translating it yields CASSWGLAGQETQYF. Together with reference TRBV5-1 and TRBJ2-5, the CDR3 gives the full variable domain: KAGVTQTPRYLIKTRGQQVTLSCSPISGHRSVSWYQQTPGQGLQFLFEYFSETQRNKGNFPGRFSGRQFSNSRSEMNVSTLELGDSALYLCASSWGLAGQETQYFGPGTRLLVL.